This T cell receptor (beta chain) was identified during a study of a mutant IDH1 vaccine in newly diagnosed glioma. Regarding the study as a whole: Vaccine-induced immune responses were detected in around 92% of patients. Changes in top peripheral clonotypes did not appear linked to pseudoprogression.

CDR3 size: 11 residues. Deletions cut 5 bases from V and 5 bases from J, with 6 bases between. Germline CDR1 reads ENHRY; CDR2 reads SYGVKD. Data came from immunoSEQ multiplex PCR; TCRdb stores just in-frame clones and leaves some out. This sample has 60,000 to 65,000 clones; about 85% occur once, and the top ten carry 3.5% to 4.5%. Time point here: week 35, safety follow-up. With topical imiquimod, each dose of the vaccine consisted of 300 ug of mutant IDH1 20-mer peptide. Worth noting for this clone: Its antigen is undetermined.

The chain has TRBV10-3 and TRBJ2-5; no clear D. The sequencing used PBMCs, collected from a glioma patient whose treatment included an IDH1 peptide vaccine. This clonotype was sampled from a man under 40 with glioma. DNA for the CDR3: TGTGCCATCAGTTCGGAGGAGACCCAGTACTTC. Translated: CAISSEETQYF.